Listed here are 11 T cell receptor beta chains from one sample, sequenced in a study of regulatory T cells in long-lasting Graves disease. Arm-PCR of CDR3 regions with iRepertoire HTBI primers generated TCR beta libraries. Each CDR3 protein is one row after TCRdb ran MiXCR on the multiplex PCR reads. The sample includes about 530,000 distinct CDR3 sequences, 16% of them seen just once. Time point reported: newly diagnosed GD, antithyroid drugs for less than 3 months. From RNA extracted from PBMCs, the TCR library was made. This sample also belongs to another study, concerning T cells in Graves' hyperthyroidism and ophthalmopathy.

The starting material was peripheral blood mononuclear cells (PBMCs), obtained at new diagnosis, from a patient treated with antithyroid drugs. The receptors shown here come from a woman aged 40 to 65 with Graves disease.

The chain links TRBV29-1 to TRBJ2-7; D remains unclear. The V end was cut by 4 bases, the J end by 0 bases, with 7 bases between. The CDR3 is 12 amino acids. Per the germline V gene, CDR1 is SQVTM and CDR2 is ANQGSEA. CDR3 nucleotide sequence: TGCAGCGTTGTTGCGGACTCCTACGAGCAGTACTTC. Encoded protein: CSVVADSYEQYF.

A remark on this clonotype: This may stem from a read error, because a much larger clone lies one nucleotide away. The V gene is TRBV29-1, the J gene TRBJ1-1, with TRBD1 matching 8 bases. Germline CDR1 reads SQVTM; CDR2 reads ANQGSEA. The CDR3 covers 13 residues. The V and J ends lost 7 bases and 5 bases, in that order; junction bases with no gene match: 9. CDR3 bases: TGCAGCGGAAACAGGGGGGGGGGGACTGAAGCTTTCTTT. Its protein is CSGNRGGGTEAFF. Combining the CDR3 with reference TRBV29-1 and TRBJ1-1 gives the whole variable domain SAVISQKPSRDICQRGTSLTIQCQVDSQVTMMFWYRQQPGQSLTLIATANQGSEATYESGFVIDKFPISRPNLTFSTLTVSNMSPEDSSIYLCSGNRGGGTEAFFGQGTRLTVV.

This clonotype showed up just a few times. This chain connects TRBV15 to TRBJ2-7, with D perhaps TRBD1 (6 bases). The CDR3 is 14 amino acids. The germline V gene has CDR1 LNHNV and CDR2 YYDKDF (reference sequence). The V and J ends lost 5 bases and 3 bases respectively, with 14 bases between them. The CDR3 DNA is TGTGCCACCAGCCCTACAGGGTCCGACTACGAGCAGTACTTC. Translated, it gives CATSPTGSDYEQYF.

In this sample, this clonotype turned up many times. V gene TRBV28 combines with J gene TRBJ2-7; D might be TRBD2 (6 bases). Germline V gene data show CDR1 as MDHEN and CDR2 as SYDVKM. The CDR3 contains 14 residues. V gave up 10 bases and J gave up 0 bases, with 16 bases separating them. CDR3 region: CATQKSGSSYEQYF. The CDR3 region has the DNA TGTGCCACCCAAAAGTCCGGGAGCTCCTACGAGCAGTACTTC.

This clonotype was detected only a few times. J is TRBJ2-3 and V is TRBV29-1; D may be TRBD2 (6 bases). The V gene's germline CDR1 is SQVTM and CDR2 ANQGSEA. V lost 6 bases and J lost 0, with 13 bases in between. The CDR3 spans 14 residues. CDR3 sequence (DNA): TGCAGCGTCCCTGGTGGGGGGAGCACAGATACGCAGTATTTT. Protein sequence: CSVPGGGSTDTQYF.

V usage is TRBV19 and J usage is TRBJ2-7, with 7 bases that match TRBD2. J was trimmed by 7 bases and V by 3 bases; bases with no gene match: 9. This CDR3 region has 14 residues. Germline V CDR1 and CDR2: LNHDA, SQIVND (reference sequence). In DNA form, the CDR3 reads TGTGCCAGTAGTATGCAGTCCATCGGGGGGGAGCAGTACTTC. This gives the protein CASSMQSIGGEQYF. Together with reference TRBV19 and TRBJ2-7, the CDR3 gives the full variable domain: DGGITQSPKYLFRKEGQNVTLSCEQNLNHDAMYWYRQDPGQGLRLIYYSQIVNDFQKGDIAEGYSVSREKKESFPLTVTSAQKNPTAFYLCASSMQSIGGEQYFGPGTRLTVT.

This clonotype was observed at least ten times. This chain joins TRBV6-1 and TRBJ1-2, with D tentatively TRBD1 (5 bases). The CDR3 has 12 residues. The ends were cut back, 4 bases at V and 4 bases at J, with 7 bases in the middle. Germline V gene lookup returns CDR1 MNHNS and CDR2 SASEGT. The CDR3, as DNA: TGTGCCAGCAGTGGACAGAGCTATGGCTACACCTTC. Translating gives CASSGQSYGYTF.

The sample holds many counts of this clonotype. The germline gene is not matched at one end of the junction; a read error may be the cause. The rearrangement links TRBV5-1 to TRBJ2-7, with a weak D call TRBD2 (6 bases). This CDR3 is built from 14 residues. The germline V gene encodes CDR1 SGHRS and CDR2 YFSETQ. The CDR3 bases are TGTGCCAGCAGCTGGACGGGAGCCTCCTACGAGCAGTACTTC. This gives the protein CASSWTGASYEQYF.

This clonotype has a handful of counts. This chain joins TRBV20-1 and TRBJ2-1; 9 positions agree with TRBD2. J was trimmed by 5 bases and V by 0 bases; bases with no gene match: 5. From germline, CDR1 is DFQATT and CDR2 SNEGSKA (reference sequence). The CDR3 has 15 residues. CDR3 amino acids: CSARDERGVHNEQFF. The CDR3 DNA reads as TGCAGTGCTAGAGATGAGCGGGGGGTCCACAATGAGCAGTTCTTC.

At least ten counts were recorded for this clonotype. This chain links TRBV6-1 with TRBJ1-2; the match to TRBD1 covers 7 bases. From germline, CDR1 is MNHNS and CDR2 SASEGT. The J segment lost 11 bases and the V segment lost 6 bases, leaving 18 bases of the junction unmatched. CDR3 length: 15 residues. The CDR3 bases are TGTGCCAGCAGCCCTATCGGGGCAGGGGGAGTCGGGTACACCTTC. Its translation: CASSPIGAGGVGYTF.

This clonotype was seen at least ten times. The gene calls are TRBV28 and TRBJ2-7; TRBD1 is a possible D gene (6 bases). The V gene lost 5 bases and the J gene lost 0 bases, with 17 bases spanning the gap. The V gene's germline CDR1 is MDHEN and CDR2 SYDVKM. This CDR3 contains 16 residues. The CDR3 bases are TGTGCCAGCAGTGACCAGCTGGACAGCAACTCCTACGAGCAGTACTTC. Residues: CASSDQLDSNSYEQYF.